These 3 T cell receptor beta chains were all obtained from the same sample, sequenced in a study of T cell responses to AZD1222 COVID-19 vaccine listed by TCRdb under 2021. The library was produced with the immunoSEQ multiplex PCR assay. Entries here come from immuneACCESS through TCRdb and include only in-frame sequences with V and J called. Some clones fail to appear in such tables; in the studies checked, an unresolved V gene covers under half of the shortfall, and the cause of the remainder is unknown. The sample data list about 97,000 clones, and roughly 87% of these were observed just once. The top ten hold 15% to 20% of the sample. In light of the paper, this sample's time point label describes: baseline before first vaccination. The source was peripheral blood, collected on day 0 of AZD1222 vaccination. These receptors came from an adult in good health.

This clone was picked up one time. The rearrangement links TRBV27 to TRBJ2-7; a possible D gene is TRBD1 (6 bases). The length of the CDR3 is 15 residues. CDR1 and CDR2 from the germline V gene are MNHEY and SMNVEV (reference sequence). Trimming removed 4 bases from V and 2 bases from J, with 15 bases in between. CDR3 amino acids: CASSSGTYQTYEQYF. CDR3 DNA sequence: TGTGCCAGCAGTTCCGGGACATATCAAACCTACGAGCAGTACTTC.

This chain links TRBV28 with TRBJ1-2; TRBD1 is a possible D gene (5 bases). The CDR3 runs to 13 residues. Germline CDR1 MDHEN, CDR2 SYDVKM. The V and J ends lost 2 bases and 6 bases respectively, with 10 bases between them. The CDR3 DNA reads as TGTGCCAGCAGTTTAGGCAGGGAGGATGGCTACACCTTC. Encoded protein: CASSLGREDGYTF.

This chain connects TRBV27 to TRBJ2-7; D could derive from TRBD1 or TRBD2 (5 bases each). This CDR3 spans 14 amino acids. Trimming shortened V by 2 bases and J by 4 bases, and 12 bases separated the two germline ends. Germline V CDR1 and CDR2: MNHEY, SMNVEV (reference sequence). The CDR3 protein is CASSLGGSLYEQYF. The CDR3 nucleotides read TGTGCCAGCAGTTTAGGGGGATCCCTTTACGAGCAGTACTTC.